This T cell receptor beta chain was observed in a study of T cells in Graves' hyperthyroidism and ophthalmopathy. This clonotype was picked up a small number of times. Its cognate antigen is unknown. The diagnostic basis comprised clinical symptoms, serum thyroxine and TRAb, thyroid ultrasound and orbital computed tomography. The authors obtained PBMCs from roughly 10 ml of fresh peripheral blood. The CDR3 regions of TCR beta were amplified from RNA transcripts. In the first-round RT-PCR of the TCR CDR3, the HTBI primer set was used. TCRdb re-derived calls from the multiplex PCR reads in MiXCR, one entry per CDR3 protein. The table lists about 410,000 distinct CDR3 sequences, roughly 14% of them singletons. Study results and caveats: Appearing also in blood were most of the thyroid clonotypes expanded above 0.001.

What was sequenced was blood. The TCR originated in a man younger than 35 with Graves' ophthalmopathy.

The CDR3 reads CASSTDVTEAFF. In DNA form, the CDR3 reads TGTGCCAGCAGCACGGATGTGACTGAAGCTTTCTTT. The V gene is TRBV7-9, the J gene TRBJ1-1; D unresolved. V lost 5 bases to trimming and J lost 5 bases, with 9 bases between them. Germline V gene lookup returns CDR1 SEHNR and CDR2 FQNEAQ (reference sequence). The CDR3 has 12 residues.